The rows below give T cell receptor beta chains drawn from one sample of a study of cytomegalovirus exposure and HLA in healthy donors. Clones were read by immunoSEQ multiplex PCR, and TCRdb kept only the in-frame ones, dropping some. The table shows 200,000 or so clones, with 82% occurring only once. Source material: PBMCs. The receptor set was obtained from a boy aged 2 to 10 in good health and CMV-seronegative. CDR3s include the opening cysteine and the closing phenylalanine or tryptophan. D genes are given only for firm matches. A clone size is listed for some rows: how often the clone was seen (once, few, many), or a class if it is expanded.

len | abundance | d_gene | j_gene | v_gene | CDR3nt | CDR3aa
12 | - | - | TRBJ1-1 | TRBV5-1 | TGCGCCAGCAGCAGGGGGGGCACTGAAGCTTTCTTT | CASSRGGTEAFF
16 | - | - | TRBJ2-5 | TRBV5-6 | TGTGCCAGCAGCTCTCTTCGGGCGGGGGCCGTAGAGACCCAGTACTTC | CASSSLRAGAVETQYF
15 | - | TRBD1 | TRBJ1-3 | TRBV7-2 | TGTGCCAGCAGCAAAATACAGGGGGCTGGAAACACCATATATTTT | CASSKIQGAGNTIYF
12 | - | - | TRBJ2-7 | TRBV4-2 | TGTGCCAGCAGCCAAGATAGTTACGAGCAGTACTTC | CASSQDSYEQYF
20 | - | - | TRBJ2-5 | TRBV7-8 | TGTGCCAGCAGCTGCAGACTTGCGCGGACAGCGATAGACTTTTGCGAGACCCAGTACTTC | CASSCRLARTAIDFCETQYF
12 | - | - | TRBJ2-2 | TRBV11-2 | TGTGCCAGCATCCAGGACACCGGGGAGCTGTTTTTT | CASIQDTGELFF
16 | - | - | TRBJ2-3 | TRBV12-2 | TGTGCAAGTCGCTTATACCGGGACTGCGCCCCAGATACGCAGTATTTT | CASRLYRDCAPDTQYF
15 | - | - | TRBJ1-1 | TRBV4-1 | TGCGCCAGCAGCCAACCCTCCTCAGGGGCCCCTGAAGCTTTCTTT | CASSQPSSGAPEAFF
18 | once | - | TRBJ2-2 | TRBV4-3 | TGCGCCAGCAGCCAAGATCGGGTAACATTCATTGACACCGGGGAGCTGTTTTTT | CASSQDRVTFIDTGELFF
11 | - | TRBD1 | TRBJ2-1 | TRBV20-1 | TGCAGTGCTGACAGGGAAAATGAGCAGTTCTTC | CSADRENEQFF
12 | - | - | TRBJ1-2 | TRBV15 | TGTGCCACCAGCAGAGATACAGGGTCCGGAACCTTC | CATSRDTGSGTF
13 | - | - | TRBJ1-5 | TRBV2 | TGTGCCAGCAGTTACAGGGAAAATCAGCCCCAGCATTTT | CASSYRENQPQHF
16 | - | TRBD2 | TRBJ2-2 | TRBV7-2 | TGTGCCAGCGGGCCGGTAGCGGGGGGGGTCTCCGGGGAGCTGTTTTTT | CASGPVAGGVSGELFF
13 | - | - | TRBJ1-5 | TRBV5-1 | TGCGCCAGCCGGCAGGGATCAGATAAGCCCCAGCATTTT | CASRQGSDKPQHF
21 | - | - | TRBJ1-1 | TRBV4-3 | TGCGCCAGCAGCCAAGATCTGCGGGAGGGAGCCGGATTCTTTGAAAGGACTGAAGCTTTCTTT | CASSQDLREGAGFFERTEAFF
12 | few | TRBD1 | TRBJ1-5 | TRBV19 | TGTGCCATAGGACAGGGTTGGCAGCCCCAGCATTTT | CAIGQGWQPQHF
16 | - | - | TRBJ2-3 | TRBV18 | TGTGCCAGCTCGCTGTTGGCGGGGCAACGCACAGATACGCAGTATTTT | CASSLLAGQRTDTQYF
14 | - | - | TRBJ2-3 | TRBV9 | TGTGCCAGCAGCGGTACTAGCCCCGGAGATACGCAGTATTTT | CASSGTSPGDTQYF
16 | - | TRBD1 | TRBJ2-7 | TRBV19 | TGTGCCAGTTCAACTATGGGTGGGACAGGAGGTAACGAGCAGTACTTC | CASSTMGGTGGNEQYF
14 | - | TRBD1 | TRBJ2-4 | TRBV11-1 | TGTGCCAGCAGCGGAAACAGGGGCGACGGCATTCAGTACTTC | CASSGNRGDGIQYF
16 | few | - | TRBJ2-1 | TRBV7-9 | TGTGCCAGCAGCCCCCAGACACCTACCTTCTACAATGAGCAGTTCTTC | CASSPQTPTFYNEQFF
15 | - | - | TRBJ1-2 | TRBV6-5 | TGTGCCAGCAGTCTAGCGGCCATCCCTAACTATGGCTACACCTTC | CASSLAAIPNYGYTF
11 | few | - | TRBJ2-1 | TRBV11-1 | TGTGCCAGCAGGATTGGGAGTGAGCAGTTCTTC | CASRIGSEQFF
15 | - | - | TRBJ2-5 | TRBV7-4 | TGTGCCAGCAGCTTTCTTGAAACAGGGACAGAGACCCAGTACTTC | CASSFLETGTETQYF
15 | few | - | TRBJ2-7 | TRBV5-5 | TGTGCCAGCAGCTTGGCCCGGGACACCGTCTACGAGCAGTACTTC | CASSLARDTVYEQYF
14 | - | - | TRBJ1-3 | TRBV2 | TGTGCCAGCAGGACCAGGGTCTCTGGAAACACCATATATTTT | CASRTRVSGNTIYF
17 | - | - | TRBJ2-3 | TRBV7-2 | TGTGCCAGCAGCTTAATTCGGGGGGCCCCCCGCACAGATACGCAGTATTTT | CASSLIRGAPRTDTQYF
17 | - | TRBD1 | TRBJ2-1 | TRBV23-1 | TGCGCCAGCAGCACCCGCCCGACAGGGTGCTCCTACAATGAGCAGTTCTTC | CASSTRPTGCSYNEQFF
15 | - | TRBD2 | TRBJ2-7 | TRBV19 | TGTGCCAGTAGTATTGAGAGTGGCGGGGGCTACGAGCAGTACTTC | CASSIESGGGYEQYF
16 | once | TRBD2 | TRBJ2-3 | TRBV6-6 | TGTGCCAGCAGTATGACTAGCGGGGGCCCCCAGGGGAAACAGTATTTT | CASSMTSGGPQGKQYF
15 | few | TRBD1 | TRBJ1-4 | TRBV5-5 | TGTGCCAGCAGCTTTGGGACAGGGCCTGGGGAAAAACTGTTTTTT | CASSFGTGPGEKLFF
13 | - | TRBD1 | TRBJ1-6 | TRBV7-8 | TGTGCCAGCAGTCAAACACAGGGGAAGCCCCTCCACTTT | CASSQTQGKPLHF
13 | - | - | TRBJ2-7 | TRBV6-6 | TGTGCCAGCAGTTACGGTCGCGCCTACGAGCAGTACTTC | CASSYGRAYEQYF
16 | - | TRBD2 | TRBJ2-4 | TRBV5-6 | TGTGCCAGCAGCTCTTGGGGGGGGGACGGAAAAAACATTCAGTACTTC | CASSSWGGDGKNIQYF
10 | - | - | TRBJ1-1 | TRBV7-9 | TGTGCCAGCAGCTTAGGTCGGGCTTTCTTT | CASSLGRAFF
12 | once | TRBD2 | TRBJ2-1 | TRBV11-2 | TGTGCCAGTGGACTAGCGCGGGATGAGCAGTTCTTC | CASGLARDEQFF
17 | - | - | TRBJ2-1 | TRBV9 | TGTGCCAGCAGCGTAAGGTTTGGGGACATCCCCTACAATGAGCAGTTCTTC | CASSVRFGDIPYNEQFF
14 | - | - | TRBJ2-7 | TRBV6-5 | TGTGCCAGCAGTTATTCTGGCGGCTCCTACGAGCAGTACTTC | CASSYSGGSYEQYF
16 | - | - | TRBJ2-5 | TRBV6-5 | TGTGCCAGCAGTTACTCGCCGGGTGCAATTCAAGAGACCCAGTACTTC | CASSYSPGAIQETQYF
14 | - | - | TRBJ2-5 | TRBV4-1 | TGCGCCAGCAGCCCTGGACAAACCCAAGAGACCCAGTACTTC | CASSPGQTQETQYF
14 | once | TRBD2 | TRBJ2-7 | TRBV15 | TGTGCCACCAGCTTCGGGGGGTCGGGCTACGAGCAGTACTTC | CATSFGGSGYEQYF
17 | - | - | TRBJ2-6 | TRBV5-1 | TGCGCCAGCAGCTTGCCGGAACAGAGCTCTGGGGCCAACGTCCTGACTTTC | CASSLPEQSSGANVLTF
13 | - | - | TRBJ2-2 | TRBV5-8 | TGTGCCCTACCGGGGGGCGCTCCCGGGGAGCTGTTTTTT | CALPGGAPGELFF
15 | - | - | TRBJ1-3 | TRBV19 | TGTGCCAGTAGTTCCCCCCAAATCTCTGGAAACACCATATATTTT | CASSSPQISGNTIYF
16 | once | TRBD1 | TRBJ1-6 | TRBV6-5 | TGTGCCAGCAGTTACTCCGGGACAGGCCCCAAGTCACCCCTCCACTTT | CASSYSGTGPKSPLHF
16 | - | TRBD2 | TRBJ2-5 | TRBV5-1 | TGCGCCAGCAGCTTGGCTTTAGCGGGGTACCAAGAGACCCAGTACTTC | CASSLALAGYQETQYF
14 | - | TRBD1 | TRBJ2-1 | TRBV9 | TGTGCCAGCAGCGCTACGACAGGGACAAATGAGCAGTTCTTC | CASSATTGTNEQFF
19 | - | TRBD2 | TRBJ2-3 | TRBV7-2 | TGTGCCAGCAGCTTAGTGGGTAGCGGGGGGCTACTAGCCACAGATACGCAGTATTTT | CASSLVGSGGLLATDTQYF
16 | - | - | TRBJ2-3 | TRBV27 | TGTGCCAGCAGATCCCGGACAGAAAGCTACACAGATACGCAGTATTTT | CASRSRTESYTDTQYF
16 | few | TRBD2 | TRBJ2-3 | TRBV4-3 | TGCGCCAGCAGCCAAGAGTTGACTAGCGGGGGGGATACGCAGTATTTT | CASSQELTSGGDTQYF
14 | - | - | TRBJ1-6 | TRBV27 | TGTGCCAGCAGTTTGCCGTTCGAATGCCCCGGGGGGGGTTTT | CASSLPFECPGGGF
14 | - | TRBD1 | TRBJ2-3 | TRBV6-5 | TGTGCCAGCAGCTCCGGGACAGGGCCAGATACGCAGTATTTT | CASSSGTGPDTQYF